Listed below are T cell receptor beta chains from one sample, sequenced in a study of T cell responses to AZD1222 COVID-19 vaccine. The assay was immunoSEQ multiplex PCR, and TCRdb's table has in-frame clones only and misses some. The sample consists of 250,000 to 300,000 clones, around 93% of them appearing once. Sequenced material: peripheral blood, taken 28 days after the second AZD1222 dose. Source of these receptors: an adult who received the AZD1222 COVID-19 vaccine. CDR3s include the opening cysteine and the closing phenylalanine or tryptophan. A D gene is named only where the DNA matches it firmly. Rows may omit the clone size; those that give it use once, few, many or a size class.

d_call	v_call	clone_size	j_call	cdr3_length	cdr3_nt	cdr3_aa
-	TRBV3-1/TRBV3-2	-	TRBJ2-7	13	TGTGCCAGCAGCCTCACGGGGGCGGGCGAGCAGTACTTC	CASSLTGAGEQYF
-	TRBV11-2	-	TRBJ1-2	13	TGTGCCAGCAGCCCGGGACATAAATATGGCTACACCTTC	CASSPGHKYGYTF
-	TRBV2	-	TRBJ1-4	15	TGTGCCAGCAGTGGCAGGGGCGGCCCTAATGAAAAACTGTTTTTT	CASSGRGGPNEKLFF
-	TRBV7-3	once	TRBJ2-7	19	TGTGCCAGCAGCTTAAACTTCCCGGGTTTCTATCAGGGAGCCGACGAGCAGTACTTC	CASSLNFPGFYQGADEQYF
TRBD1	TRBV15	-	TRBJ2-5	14	TGTGCCACCAGCATCGGACAGGGGGGAGAGACCCAGTACTTC	CATSIGQGGETQYF
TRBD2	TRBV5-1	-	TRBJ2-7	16	TGCGCCAGCAGCTTTACTGCGGGGCTAGCGGGTATTGAGCAGTACTTC	CASSFTAGLAGIEQYF
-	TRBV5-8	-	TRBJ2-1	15	TGTGCCAGCAGCTTGGAAGGACGGATGTACAATGAGCAGTTCTTC	CASSLEGRMYNEQFF
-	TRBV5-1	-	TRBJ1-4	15	TGCGCCAGCCGCGGACAGCCTGGGGCTAATGAAAAACTGTTTTTT	CASRGQPGANEKLFF
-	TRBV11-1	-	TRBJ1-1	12	TGTGCCAGCAGCCGGGACGGGCGCCCGGGGATCTTT	CASSRDGRPGIF
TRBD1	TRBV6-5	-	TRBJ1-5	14	TGTGCCAGCAGTAACAGGGGACGCAATCAGCCCCAGCATTTT	CASSNRGRNQPQHF
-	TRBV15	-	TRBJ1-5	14	TGTGCCACCAGCCCGCGGGGGTGGAGGCAGCCCCAGCATTTT	CATSPRGWRQPQHF
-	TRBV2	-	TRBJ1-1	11	TGTGCCAGCAGCGCCAACACTGAAGCTTTCTTT	CASSANTEAFF
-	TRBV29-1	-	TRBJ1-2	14	TGCAGCGTTCTGAATATCCAGAGGAGCTATGGCTACACCTTC	CSVLNIQRSYGYTF
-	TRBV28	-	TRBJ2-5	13	TGTGCCAGCAGCCCCGGGACACAAGAGACCCAGTACTTC	CASSPGTQETQYF
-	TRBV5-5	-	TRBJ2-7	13	TGTGCCAGCAGCTTGGGTGGGCGAAGCGAGCAGTACTTC	CASSLGGRSEQYF
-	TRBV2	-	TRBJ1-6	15	TGTGCCGGGATTCTCGACGCCTCTGGGAATTCACCCCTCCACTTT	CAGILDASGNSPLHF
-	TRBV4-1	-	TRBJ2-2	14	TGCGCCAGGGGGTGGAGGATAAACACCGGGGAGCTGTTTTTT	CARGWRINTGELFF
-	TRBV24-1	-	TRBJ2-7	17	TGTGCCACCGCCCTTGCGGGTAGGGGCAGGCCCCACGGCGAGCAGTACTTC	CATALAGRGRPHGEQYF
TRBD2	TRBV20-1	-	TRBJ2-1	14	TGCAGTGCTAGTACTAGCGGGACCTACAATGAGCAGTTCTTC	CSASTSGTYNEQFF
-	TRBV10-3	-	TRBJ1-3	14	TGTGCCATCAGTGAGGGGGCCTCTGGAAACACCATATATTTT	CAISEGASGNTIYF
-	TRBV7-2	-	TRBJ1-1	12	TGTGCCAGCAGCTTAGGCAGCACTGAAGCTTTCTTT	CASSLGSTEAFF
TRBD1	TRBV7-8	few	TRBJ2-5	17	TGTGCCAGCAGCTTAATGGCAGGGGGTCACCTCCAAGAGACCCAGTACTTC	CASSLMAGGHLQETQYF
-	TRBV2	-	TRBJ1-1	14	TGTGCCAGCACCACAGGGATCCGAAAAACTGAAGCTTTCTTT	CASTTGIRKTEAFF
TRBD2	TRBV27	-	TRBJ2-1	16	TGTGCCAGCAGTTTATTGGTCGGGAGGGCAAGCAGCGGGCAGTTCTTC	CASSLLVGRASSGQFF
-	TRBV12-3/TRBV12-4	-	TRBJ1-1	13	TGTGCCAGCAGCTCCGGGACGGGGGCTGGGGCTTTCTTT	CASSSGTGAGAFF
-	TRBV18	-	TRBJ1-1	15	TGTGCCAGCTCACCACCTATGGGCTTGAACACTGAAGCTTTCTTT	CASSPPMGLNTEAFF
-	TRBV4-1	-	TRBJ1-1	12	TGCGCCAGCAGCCAAGGCCAGATTGAAGCTTTCTTT	CASSQGQIEAFF
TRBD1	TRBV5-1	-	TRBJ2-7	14	TGCGCCAGCAGCCCCGGGACAGGCGGGCACGAGCAGTACTTC	CASSPGTGGHEQYF
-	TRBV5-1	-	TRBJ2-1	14	TGCGCCAGCGGGGGACTGCCTTCCTACAATGAGCAGTTCTTC	CASGGLPSYNEQFF
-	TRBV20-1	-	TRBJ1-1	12	TGCAGTGCTAGTGGCGGATACACTGAAGCTTTCTTT	CSASGGYTEAFF
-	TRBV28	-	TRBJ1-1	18	TGTGCCAGCAGTTTACGAGGGATTATGGGGGCGAGGGACACTGAAGCTTTCTTT	CASSLRGIMGARDTEAFF
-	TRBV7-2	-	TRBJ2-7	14	TGTGCCAGCAGCTTAGCCTCGAGTAACACGGAGCAGTACTTC	CASSLASSNTEQYF
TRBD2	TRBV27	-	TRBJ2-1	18	TGTGCCAGCAGTTCCCCCGGGACTAGCGGGGGGGCGTACAATGAGCAGTTCTTC	CASSSPGTSGGAYNEQFF
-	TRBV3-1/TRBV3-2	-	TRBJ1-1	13	TGTGCCAGCAGCCAAATATCTAACACTGAAGCTTTCTTT	CASSQISNTEAFF
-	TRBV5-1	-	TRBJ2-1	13	TGCGCCAGCGGCTCGGCAGGATACAATGAGCAGTTCTTC	CASGSAGYNEQFF
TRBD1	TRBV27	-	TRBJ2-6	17	TGTGCCAGCAGTTTGGGACAGGGGGCTCCTGGGGCCAACGTCCTGACTTTC	CASSLGQGAPGANVLTF
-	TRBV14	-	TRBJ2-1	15	TGTGCCAGCAGTCAAGGAATAGTGCTCCGGAATGAGCAGTTCTTC	CASSQGIVLRNEQFF
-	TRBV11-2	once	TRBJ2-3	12	TGTGCCAGCAGCTTAGTCACAGATACGCAGTATTTT	CASSLVTDTQYF
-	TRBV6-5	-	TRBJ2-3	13	TGTGCCAGCACCGGACAGCACACAGATACGCAGTATTTT	CASTGQHTDTQYF
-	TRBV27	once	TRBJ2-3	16	TGTGCCAGCAGTTCCCTTGAGACTCAAGGTACAGATACGCAGTATTTT	CASSSLETQGTDTQYF
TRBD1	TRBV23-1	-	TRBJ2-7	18	TGCGCCAGCAGTCACATACAACCCGGGACAGGGGGCCCCTACGAGCAGTACTTC	CASSHIQPGTGGPYEQYF
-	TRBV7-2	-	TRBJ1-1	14	TGTGCCAGCAGCTCGACAATACGCGGGACTGAAGCTTTCTTT	CASSSTIRGTEAFF